The 21 T cell receptor beta chains below come from one sample, sequenced in a study of identical twins. TCRdb independently ran MiXCR on the 5' RACE reads; one entry per CDR3 protein. This sample has about 460,000 distinct CDR3 sequences, with 14% found just once. This sample also belongs to another study, concerning yellow fever vaccine responses in identical twins.

Sequencing was carried out using CD4+ T cells sorted from blood. These receptor sequences come from a woman aged 18-29 years in good health.

This clonotype showed up many times. The chain has TRBV7-3 and TRBJ2-2; D remains ambiguous. Germline CDR1 is SGHTA and CDR2 is FQGTGA. Between the trimmed V and J ends, which lost 2 bases and 0 bases, there was a span of 7 bases. The CDR3 extends over 15 amino acids. The DNA of the CDR3 is TGTGCCAGCAGCTTAGGGCAACCGAACACCGGGGAGCTGTTTTTT. It encodes CASSLGQPNTGELFF. Variable domain in full (rest from reference TRBV7-3 and TRBJ2-2): GAGVSQTPSNKVTEKGKYVELRCDPISGHTALYWYRQSLGQGPEFLIYFQGTGAADDSGLPNDRFFAVRPEGSVSTLKIQRTERGDSAVYLCASSLGQPNTGELFFGEGSRLTVL.

Many counts were recorded for this clonotype. The J gene is TRBJ2-7, the V gene TRBV6-2 or TRBV6-3; TRBD1 might be the D (6 bases). V was pared by 7 bases and J by 2 bases, with 15 bases between. Germline V gene lookup returns CDR1 MNHEY and CDR2 SVGEGT. CDR3 length equals 14 residues. The CDR3 DNA reads as TGTGCCAGCACCCTACTAGGGGGTCCCTACGAGCAGTACTTC. Its translation is CASTLLGGPYEQYF.

The chain recombines TRBV25-1 with TRBJ2-4; D not resolved. The V end was cut by 4 bases, the J end by 2 bases, with 9 bases between. Germline V CDR1 and CDR2: MGHDK, SYGVNS. The CDR3 covers 14 residues. The CDR3 nucleotides are TGTGCCAGCAGTGGTGTTGGGCCCAAAAACATTCAGTACTTC. Translation: CASSGVGPKNIQYF.

V is TRBV6-1 and J is TRBJ1-1; D remains unclear. The V and J ends lost 6 bases and 2 bases respectively, with 10 bases between them. Germline-derived CDR1 and CDR2 are MNHNS and SASEGT. This CDR3 comprises 13 residues. The DNA of the CDR3 is TGTGCCAGCAGGGTGGAGAGAAACACTGAAGCTTTCTTT. Amino acid sequence: CASRVERNTEAFF.

V and J are TRBV20-1 and TRBJ2-7; tentatively, D is TRBD2 (6 bases). Trimming removed 6 bases at V and 3 bases at J, with 12 bases between. CDR3 length: 12 residues. Germline CDR1 is DFQATT and CDR2 is SNEGSKA (reference sequence). This CDR3 is CSASSDSYEQYF. The CDR3 nucleotides read TGCAGTGCATCTAGCGACAGCTACGAGCAGTACTTC.

The CDR3 is CASSLGVKNTGELFF. The CDR3 nucleotides read TGCGCCAGCAGCTTGGGGGTCAAGAACACCGGGGAGCTGTTTTTT. This chain joins TRBV5-1 and TRBJ2-2, with D hard to call. CDR3 length equals 15 residues. V was trimmed by 0 bases and J by 1 base, leaving 7 bases between them. Germline V gene sequence: CDR1 SGHRS, CDR2 YFSETQ.

The V gene is TRBV5-1, the J gene TRBJ2-1, with D perhaps matching TRBD1 (6 bases). Germline lookup yields CDR1 SGHRS and CDR2 YFSETQ. The CDR3 contains 14 residues. Trimming stripped 1 base from V and 9 bases from J, with 14 bases between. In DNA form, the CDR3 reads TGCGCCAGCAGCTTGTCCCCGAGAGGGGGTGAGCAGTTCTTC. Translated: CASSLSPRGGEQFF.

This clonotype was counted a few times. V usage is TRBV12-3 or TRBV12-4 and J usage is TRBJ2-7; 8 bases are shared with TRBD2. Losses at the gene ends were 6 bases for V and 2 bases for J; bases not matched to a gene: 12. The CDR3 sequence is 16 residues long. DNA of the CDR3: TGTGCCAGCAGCCTTATACGGGGGGGGAGTACCTACGAGCAGTACTTC. Amino acids: CASSLIRGGSTYEQYF.

This clonotype was seen a few times. The V gene is TRBV3-1, the J gene TRBJ2-2; 7 bases align to TRBD2. Germline V gene lookup returns CDR1 LGHDT and CDR2 YNNKEL (reference sequence). V was clipped by 1 base and J by 5 bases; unmatched bases: 4. The CDR3 totals 15 residues. The chain's CDR3 is CASSQVPGGTGELFF. In DNA form, the CDR3 reads TGTGCCAGCAGCCAAGTCCCGGGGGGAACCGGGGAGCTGTTTTTT.

This chain uses TRBV7-2 with TRBJ2-1, with 7 bases fitting TRBD2. Germline-derived CDR1 and CDR2 are SGHTA and FQGNSA. The CDR3 has 14 amino acids. Trimming removed 2 bases from V and 8 bases from J; junction bases left unmatched: 6. The chain's CDR3 is CASSLTGGNYEQFF. The CDR3 DNA follows: TGTGCCAGCAGCTTAACGGGAGGAAACTATGAGCAGTTCTTC.

The gene calls are TRBV29-1 and TRBJ2-5, with 7 bases lining up with TRBD2. The CDR3 extends over 14 amino acids. Germline V lookup: CDR1 SQVTM, CDR2 ANQGSEA. Trimming removed 3 bases from V and 5 bases from J; junction bases left unmatched: 9. The chain's CDR3 is CSVDGLEAGETQYF. CDR3 coding DNA: TGCAGCGTTGACGGACTAGAGGCCGGGGAGACCCAGTACTTC.

The CDR3 DNA is TGTGCCAGCAGCCCCCGCGGGGGGCTGAGGCCCGGGGAGCTGTTTTTT. Translating gives CASSPRGGLRPGELFF. The chain carries TRBV7-3 and TRBJ2-2, with 8 bases matching TRBD2. The CDR3 has 16 residues. Germline trimming cut 5 bases from V and 6 bases from J; bases unmatched to any gene: 11. Germline CDR1 reads SGHTA; CDR2 reads FQGTGA. The complete variable domain, with remaining parts taken from reference TRBV7-3 and TRBJ2-2, reads GAGVSQTPSNKVTEKGKYVELRCDPISGHTALYWYRQSLGQGPEFLIYFQGTGAADDSGLPNDRFFAVRPEGSVSTLKIQRTERGDSAVYLCASSPRGGLRPGELFFGEGSRLTVL.

This clonotype has only a few counts. The rearrangement joins TRBV4-1 to TRBJ2-1; 11 bases fit TRBD1. Unmatched junction bases numbered 6, after V lost 0 bases and J lost 8 bases. This CDR3 is built from 16 residues. Germline assignment: CDR1 MGHRA and CDR2 YSYEKL. The CDR3 coding sequence is TGCGCCAGCAGCCAAGACGGACAGGGGGCTTTAGATGAGCAGTTCTTC. Amino acid sequence: CASSQDGQGALDEQFF.

This clonotype was counted between two and nine times. The chain carries TRBV7-2 and TRBJ2-4; 10 nucleotides align to TRBD2. V lost 1 base to trimming and J lost 9 bases; unmatched junction nucleotides: 9. The CDR3 length is 16 residues. Looked up from germline, CDR1 is SGHTA and CDR2 is FQGNSA. Written as DNA, the CDR3 is TGTGCCAGCAGCTTAGTGGGGCCAGCGGGGGGGCGCATTCAGTACTTC. Translated: CASSLVGPAGGRIQYF.

The gene calls are TRBV6-4 and TRBJ2-1, with 9 bases matching TRBD2. Unmatched junction bases numbered 6, after V lost 2 bases and J lost 7 bases. The CDR3 totals 15 residues. Germline-derived CDR1 and CDR2 are MRHNA and SNTAGT. The CDR3 sequence is CASSDVLAGRNEQFF. The CDR3 DNA sequence: TGTGCCAGCAGTGACGTTCTAGCGGGGAGAAATGAGCAGTTCTTC.

The sample holds a few counts of this clonotype. V and J are TRBV30 and TRBJ2-5, with a weak D call TRBD2 (6 bases). The germline V and J ends were trimmed by 5 bases and 2 bases, with 9 bases remaining between them. The CDR3 is made up of 12 amino acids. The germline CDR1 and CDR2 sequences are GTSNPN and SVGIG (reference sequence). CDR3 amino acids: CAWHRGQETQYF. For the CDR3, the DNA is TGTGCCTGGCATCGGGGGCAAGAGACCCAGTACTTC.

J is TRBJ2-1 and V is TRBV4-1; D possibly corresponds to TRBD2 (6 bases). Germline loops: CDR1 MGHRA, CDR2 YSYEKL. The CDR3 covers 18 residues. V was clipped by 0 bases and J by 4 bases, with 19 bases between them. This CDR3 reads CASSQDGPVRAGYNEQFF. Here the CDR3 DNA reads TGCGCCAGCAGCCAAGATGGGCCTGTGAGGGCGGGGTACAATGAGCAGTTCTTC.

The chain joins TRBV2 to TRBJ1-1, with D tentatively TRBD1 (6 bases). The V and J ends lost 6 bases and 6 bases respectively, with 17 bases between them. The CDR3 is made up of 14 amino acids. The germline V gene has CDR1 SNHLY and CDR2 FYNNEI. This CDR3 reads CASRAEYRAPEAFF. The DNA of the CDR3 is TGTGCCAGCAGGGCCGAGTACAGGGCACCTGAAGCTTTCTTT. Combining the CDR3 with reference TRBV2 and TRBJ1-1 gives the whole variable domain EPEVTQTPSHQVTQMGQEVILRCVPISNHLYFYWYRQILGQKVEFLVSFYNNEISEKSEIFDDQFSVERPDGSNFTLKIRSTKLEDSAMYFCASRAEYRAPEAFFGQGTRLTVV.

V is TRBV30 and J is TRBJ2-7; D possibly uses TRBD1 or TRBD2 (5 bases each). Trimming removed 1 base from V and 12 bases from J, with 13 bases in between. The germline gives CDR1 GTSNPN, CDR2 SVGIG (reference sequence). CDR3 length: 11 amino acids. The CDR3 sequence is CAWSDPGRRYF. CDR3 DNA sequence: TGTGCCTGGAGTGATCCGGGACGGCGGTACTTC.

The rearrangement links TRBV20-1 to TRBJ2-7; D remains ambiguous. Germline V lookup: CDR1 DFQATT, CDR2 SNEGSKA (reference sequence). The V gene lost 0 bases and the J gene lost 2 bases, with 14 bases spanning the gap. The CDR3 runs 15 residues. The CDR3 DNA is TGCAGTGCTAGAGATCAGGCTAATTTTGCCTACGAGCAGTACTTC. Amino acid sequence: CSARDQANFAYEQYF.

V and J are TRBV5-1 and TRBJ2-7, with D tentatively TRBD2 (6 bases). CDR1 is SGHRS, CDR2 YFSETQ, per germline. Trimming removed 7 bases from V and 6 bases from J, with 20 bases in between. This CDR3 contains 14 residues. CDR3 protein: CASRTEGSSAEQYF. The CDR3 DNA reads TGCGCCAGCCGGACGGAGGGGTCATCCGCCGAGCAGTACTTC.